A single T cell receptor (beta chain) is shown here with its context. Its target antigen remains unknown. The record has no base qualities; no much larger clone is one base away. The sample is drawn from a study of blood T cell repertoires in COVID-19 (dated by TCRdb to about 2020). For the study in its entirety: The collaborator samples originated in the United States, Italy and Spain and spanned the acute and convalescent phases of COVID-19. Samples came from the ongoing ImmuneRACE study (first 160 participants) plus 1,254 subjects from 6 global collaborators. The material from the prospective study consisted of cDNA or gDNA derived from T cells, B-cell-depleted T cells, or PBMCs. The repertoires were made available in a free public database intended to serve as a resource for research on the immune response to SARS-CoV-2. The dataset comprised deeply sampled blood TCRbeta repertoires from subjects exposed to, actively infected with, or recovered from COVID-19. Where available, HLA class I and class II types were obtained from metadata supplied by the sample provider rather than from assay-based typing. The sample metadata nearly always contained a de-identified subject ID, COVID-19 status, age in years and sex. The investigation overall reported the following: The amount of clinical and demographic metadata varied by source and participant and was provided uncurated.

TCRbeta CDR3 regions were amplified from genomic DNA using the immunoSEQ Assay, a bias-controlled multiplex PCR. In the authors' own workflow: Within the assay, amplification of reference gene primers was used to estimate how many nucleated cells each sample contained. Sequence reads were collapsed and filtered to measure the absolute abundance of every unique TCRbeta CDR3 rearrangement. Productive Simpson clonality was computed per sample as the square root of Simpson's diversity index over productive rearrangements. TCRdb took over this immuneACCESS table, retaining in-frame rearrangements with V and J assigned. Such tables are incomplete; in checked studies, under half of the missing clones stem from an unresolved V gene, and the remainder is unexplained. V and J calls and clone size come straight from that table; D and trimming were deduced from the DNA. This sample is represented by approximately 140,000 clones; 80% of them were singletons. 10% to 15% of the sample goes to the ten largest clones.

The germline V gene specifies MNHEY as CDR1 and SVGEGT as CDR2. V drops 2 bases and J drops 7 bases, leaving 8 bases in between. The CDR3 goes from the cysteine to the phenylalanine over 12 residues. Only the CDR3 DNA is retained, 36 bases long and in frame from the first base. Whole blood was collected in K2EDTA tubes by collaborating institutions according to the institutions' own protocols. Collaborator samples were shipped for TCRbeta analysis as frozen whole blood, isolated PBMCs, or DNA extracted from either sample type. The chain joins TRBV6-2 or TRBV6-3 to TRBJ1-1; the D gene identity is not certain. This clonotype was obtained from a man in his sixties with active or convalescent COVID-19. Sequencing was performed on peripheral blood. The CDR3 reads CASSYAAVEAFF. The sequenced DNA: TGTGCCAGCAGTTACGCGGCAGTTGAAGCTTTCTTT.